The clone carrying this T cell receptor (beta chain) was observed a handful of times. CDR1 and CDR2 from the germline V gene are SGHDT and YYEEEE. The CDR3 covers 15 residues. Trimming shortened V by 0 bases and J by 0 bases, and 8 bases separated the two germline ends. The source of the sample is a study of patients and donors after allogeneic stem cell transplantation. TCRdb reprocessed the RT-PCR reads via MiXCR and lists one record per CDR3 protein. The table lists about a million distinct CDR3 sequences, 18% of them singletons, with 6% in the top ten. The chain uses TRBV5-6 and TRBJ2-3; D is unclear. The clonotype comes from a human donor who was either an allogeneic HSCT recipient or a stem cell or donor lymphocyte infusion donor (not recorded which). It is not recorded whose cells these are; they may come from a transplant donor. Sequenced material: blood, either unsorted or a sorted T cell fraction (not recorded which). CDR3 nucleotides: TGTGCCAGCAGCTTGGCGTCTTCTAGCACAGATACGCAGTATTTT. Amino acids: CASSLASSSTDTQYF.